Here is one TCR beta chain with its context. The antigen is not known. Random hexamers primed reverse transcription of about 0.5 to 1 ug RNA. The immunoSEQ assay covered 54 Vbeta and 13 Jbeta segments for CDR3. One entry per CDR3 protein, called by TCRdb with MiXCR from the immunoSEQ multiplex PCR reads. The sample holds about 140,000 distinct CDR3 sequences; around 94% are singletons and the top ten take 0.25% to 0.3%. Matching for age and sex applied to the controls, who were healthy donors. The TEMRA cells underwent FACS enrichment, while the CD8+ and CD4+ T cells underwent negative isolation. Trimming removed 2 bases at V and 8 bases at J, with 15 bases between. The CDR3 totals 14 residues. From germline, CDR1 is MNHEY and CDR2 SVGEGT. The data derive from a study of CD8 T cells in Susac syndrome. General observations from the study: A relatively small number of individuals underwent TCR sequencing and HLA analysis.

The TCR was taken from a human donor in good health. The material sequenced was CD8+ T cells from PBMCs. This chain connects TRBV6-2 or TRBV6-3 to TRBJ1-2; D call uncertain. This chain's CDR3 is CASSYLGTTYGYTF. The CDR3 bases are TGTGCCAGCAGTTACCTCGGCACTACGTACGGCTACACCTTC.